This T cell receptor beta chain was captured in a study of identical twins (dated by TCRdb to about 2016). Broadly, across the study: The study deep-sequenced TCR alpha and beta repertoires from monozygotic twins, unrelated adults of various ages and cord blood to test whether fetal clonotypes persist. Replicate twin experiments were performed at different times using different library preparation protocols to rule out contamination. What the study reported, not specific to this receptor: Fewer insertions were carried by abundant cord blood beta clonotypes, a similar but weaker trend appeared in young adult naive repertoires, and no such trend appeared in memory repertoires. Compared with coincidental sharing between unrelated individuals, out-of-frame TCR alpha sequences shared between twins had an excess of sequences with low generation probability. In monozygotic twins, recombination models systematically underestimated out-of-frame TCR alpha sharing, but the models matched the sharing seen between unrelated individuals. Because the same donors could not be followed over many years, conclusions were based on cross-sectional statistical analysis. Zero-insertion analyses could be partly confounded by invariant T cells such as MAIT and iNKT, though diverse VJ usage argued against such confounding for most clonotypes. The excess sharing between twins in beta out-of-frame sequences was weaker because fewer shared sequences reduced the signal-to-noise ratio.

Note on this clonotype: There is no known antigen for this receptor. No base-level quality is on record; no much larger clone is a single base apart.

To prepare the library, 5' RACE was applied. The data were produced on an Illumina HiSeq 2000. Template switching introduced a universal primer binding site; the final cDNA contained a unique molecular identifier, enabling accurate counting of TCR cDNA molecules. Specific primers in the conserved constant-segment region were used to synthesize first-strand cDNA for the TCR alpha and beta chains. Each cDNA library was double barcoded, with a SMART-Mk sample barcode plus Illumina barcodes, to control for contamination. TruSeq adapter sequences and Illumina sample barcodes were added in two successive PCR steps. TCR alpha and beta cDNA libraries were sequenced on the Illumina HiSeq platform with custom primers. As for the original processing: Raw reads were processed with MiGEC to extract unique molecular identifiers, and MiXCR was used to determine CDR3 positions. Recombination models were inferred per individual with the repgenHMM and IGoR tools using an EM algorithm. The tcR package in R was used for shared clonotype analysis, with sharing normalized by the product of cloneset sizes. Out-of-frame nonproductive sequences were analyzed to study raw recombination free of thymic and clonal selection effects. TCRdb reprocessed the public reads (quality trimming at Q25 with fastp, clone calling with MiXCR) and kept in-frame beta chains. One record per CDR3 amino acid sequence lists the most common genes and DNA. These V and J calls rely on TCRdb rather than the paper's analysis. The sample table records more than 400,000 distinct CDR3 sequences; approximately 16% of these occur just once. The ten biggest clones cover 0.44% of the sample.

The CDR3 sequence holds 12 residues, the cysteine and phenylalanine included. The read is trimmed to its CDR3 DNA, 36 bases read in frame from base 1. The junction shows trimming of 8 bases on V and 6 bases on J, and the gene matches do not reach 5 bases of it. For CDR1 and CDR2, the germline V gene lists SQVTM and ANQGSEA. All donors were healthy Caucasians. The twin cohort consisted of three pairs of female monozygotic twins, all aged roughly 18 to 29 years. Positive isolation kits from Invitrogen were used to isolate the CD4+ and CD8+ T cell populations. The same sample was also studied in work on yellow fever vaccine responses in identical twins. According to the second study: The T cell response to vaccination in identical twins was reported by the authors to appear partly convergent and partly personalized. In identical twins, the study followed T cell clones that responded to the vaccine with precision.

Here the chain combines TRBV29-1 and TRBJ2-4, with TRBD1 matching 9 junction bases. Sequenced input: CD4+ T cells sorted from blood. This clonotype was obtained from a woman aged 18-30 years in good health. The CDR3 has the sequence CSMTGGGNIQYF. The DNA sequence reads TGCAGCATGACAGGGGGAGGAAACATTCAGTACTTC.